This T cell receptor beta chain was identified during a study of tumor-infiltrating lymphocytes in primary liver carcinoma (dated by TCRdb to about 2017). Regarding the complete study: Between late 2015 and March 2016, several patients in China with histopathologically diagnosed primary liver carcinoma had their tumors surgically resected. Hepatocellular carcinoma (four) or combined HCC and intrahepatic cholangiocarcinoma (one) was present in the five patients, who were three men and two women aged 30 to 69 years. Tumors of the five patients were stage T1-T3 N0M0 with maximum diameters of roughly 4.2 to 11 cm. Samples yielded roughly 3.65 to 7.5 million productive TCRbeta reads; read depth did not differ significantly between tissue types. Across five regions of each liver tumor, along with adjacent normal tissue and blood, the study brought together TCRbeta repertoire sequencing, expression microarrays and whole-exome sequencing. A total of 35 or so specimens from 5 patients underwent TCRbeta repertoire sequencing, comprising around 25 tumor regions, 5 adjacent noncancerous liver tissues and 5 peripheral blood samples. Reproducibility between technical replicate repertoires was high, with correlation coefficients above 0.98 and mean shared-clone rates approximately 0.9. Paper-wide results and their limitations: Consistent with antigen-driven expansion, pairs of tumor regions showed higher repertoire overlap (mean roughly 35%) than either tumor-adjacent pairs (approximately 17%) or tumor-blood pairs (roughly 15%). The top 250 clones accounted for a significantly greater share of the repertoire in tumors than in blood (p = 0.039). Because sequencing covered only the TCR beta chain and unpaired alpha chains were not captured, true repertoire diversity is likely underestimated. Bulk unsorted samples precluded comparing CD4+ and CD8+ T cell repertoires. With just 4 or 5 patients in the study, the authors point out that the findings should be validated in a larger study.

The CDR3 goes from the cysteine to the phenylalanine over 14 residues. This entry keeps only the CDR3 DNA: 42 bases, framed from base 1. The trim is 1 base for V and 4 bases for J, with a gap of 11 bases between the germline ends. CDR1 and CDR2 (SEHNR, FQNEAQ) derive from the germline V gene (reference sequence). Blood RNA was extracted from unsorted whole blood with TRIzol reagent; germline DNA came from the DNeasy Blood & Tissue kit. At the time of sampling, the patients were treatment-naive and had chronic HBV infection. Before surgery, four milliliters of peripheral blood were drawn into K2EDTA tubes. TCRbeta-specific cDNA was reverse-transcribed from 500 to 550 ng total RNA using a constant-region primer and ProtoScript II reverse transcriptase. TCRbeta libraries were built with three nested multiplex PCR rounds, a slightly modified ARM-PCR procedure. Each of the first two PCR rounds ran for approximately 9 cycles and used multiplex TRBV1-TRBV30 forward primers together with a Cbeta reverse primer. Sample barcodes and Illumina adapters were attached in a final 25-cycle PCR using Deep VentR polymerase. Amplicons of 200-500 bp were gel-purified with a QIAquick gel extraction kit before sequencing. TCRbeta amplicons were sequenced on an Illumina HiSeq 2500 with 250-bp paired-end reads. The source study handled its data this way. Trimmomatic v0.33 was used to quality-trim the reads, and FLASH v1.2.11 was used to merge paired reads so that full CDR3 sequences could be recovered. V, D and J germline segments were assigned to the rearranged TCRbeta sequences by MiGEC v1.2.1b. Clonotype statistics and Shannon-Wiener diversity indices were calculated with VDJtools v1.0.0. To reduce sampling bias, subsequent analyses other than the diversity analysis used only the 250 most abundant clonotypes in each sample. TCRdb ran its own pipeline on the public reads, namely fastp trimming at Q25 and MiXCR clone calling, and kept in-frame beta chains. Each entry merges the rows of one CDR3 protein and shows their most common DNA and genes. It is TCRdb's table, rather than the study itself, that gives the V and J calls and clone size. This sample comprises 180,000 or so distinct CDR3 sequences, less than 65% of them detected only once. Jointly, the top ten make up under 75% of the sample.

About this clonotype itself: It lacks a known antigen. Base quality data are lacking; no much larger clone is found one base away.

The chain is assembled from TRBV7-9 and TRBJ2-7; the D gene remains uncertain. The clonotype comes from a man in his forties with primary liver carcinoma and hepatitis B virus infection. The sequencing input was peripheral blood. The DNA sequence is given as TGTGCCAGCAGCTTAGAGGGAAAAGCTTACGAGCAGTACTTC. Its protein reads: CASSLEGKAYEQYF.